This T cell receptor beta chain comes out of a study of response to subunit inactivated influenza vaccine. This clonotype came up a few times. Its antigen is still unknown. TCRdb reanalysed the RT-PCR reads using MiXCR and keeps one entry per CDR3 protein. Of just under 550,000 distinct CDR3 sequences listed, under 30% were seen once; the top ten hold approximately 2.9%. Study-level points and caveats: After each seasonal influenza vaccination, few new T cells are recruited, the authors suggested.

Per the germline V gene, CDR1 is LGHNA and CDR2 is YNFKEQ. The V gene lost 0 bases and the J gene lost 3 bases, with 7 bases spanning the gap. This CDR3 region has 14 residues. The sample was also linked to a second study, of T cells expressing NK-cell markers. In that study: TCR beta cDNA was generated via 5'RACE template switching incorporating UMIs. The same clonotypes also predominated in the CD3+CD56-NKG2C+ fraction of several donors.

The chain recombines TRBV4-2 with TRBJ2-3; no definite D call. The TCR sequence derives from a middle-aged man who received an inactivated influenza vaccine. The starting material was CD4+ T cells sorted from PBMCs, obtained less than 13 days after vaccination. The CDR3 spells CASSQDPETDTQYF. The CDR3 DNA reads as TGTGCCAGCAGCCAAGATCCCGAGACAGATACGCAGTATTTT.